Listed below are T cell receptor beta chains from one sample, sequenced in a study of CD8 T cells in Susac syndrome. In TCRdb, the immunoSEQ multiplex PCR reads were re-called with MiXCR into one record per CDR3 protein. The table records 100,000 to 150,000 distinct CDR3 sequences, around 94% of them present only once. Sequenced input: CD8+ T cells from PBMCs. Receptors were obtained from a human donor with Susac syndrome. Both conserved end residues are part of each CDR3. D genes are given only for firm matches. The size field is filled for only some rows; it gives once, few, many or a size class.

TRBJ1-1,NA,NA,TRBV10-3,CAISESDRNTEAFF,TGTGCCATCAGTGAATCGGACAGGAACACTGAAGCTTTCTTT
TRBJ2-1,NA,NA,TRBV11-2,CASSLDPRTKDDGEQFF,TGTGCCAGCAGCTTAGACCCCCGGACTAAGGACGACGGTGAGCAGTTCTTC
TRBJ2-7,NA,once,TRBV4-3,CASSQAHGHEQYF,TGCGCCAGCAGCCAAGCGCATGGCCACGAGCAGTACTTC
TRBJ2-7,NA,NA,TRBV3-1,CASSQEGPGGFYYEQYF,TGTGCCAGCAGCCAAGAGGGGCCGGGGGGCTTTTACTACGAGCAGTACTTC
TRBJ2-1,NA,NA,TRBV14,CASSQWSGPLYNEQFF,TGTGCCAGCAGCCAATGGTCAGGGCCGCTCTACAATGAGCAGTTCTTC
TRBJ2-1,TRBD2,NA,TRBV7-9,CASSSGLAGPNSYNEQFF,TGTGCCAGCAGCTCGGGACTAGCGGGACCAAACTCCTACAATGAGCAGTTCTTC
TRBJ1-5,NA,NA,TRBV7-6,CASSPDDRNQPQHF,TGTGCCAGCAGCCCGGATGACAGGAATCAGCCCCAGCATTTT
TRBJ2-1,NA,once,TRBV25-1,CASSHQGNEQFF,TGTGCCAGCAGTCACCAGGGGAATGAGCAGTTCTTC
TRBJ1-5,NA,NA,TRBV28,CASSLIEASNQPQHF,TGTGCCAGCAGTTTAATCGAAGCTAGCAATCAGCCCCAGCATTTT
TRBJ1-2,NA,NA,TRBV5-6,CASSFYGGNYGYTF,TGTGCCAGCAGCTTTTATGGGGGTAACTATGGCTACACCTTC
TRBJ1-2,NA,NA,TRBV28,CASSPPGLGSYYGYTF,TGTGCCAGCAGTCCCCCTGGTCTGGGCAGCTACTATGGCTACACCTTC
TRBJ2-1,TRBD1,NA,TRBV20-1,CSAAGGEQFF,TGCAGTGCTGCAGGGGGTGAGCAGTTCTTC
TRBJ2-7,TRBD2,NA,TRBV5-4,CASFVSGSYEQYF,TGTGCCAGCTTCGTTAGCGGGTCCTACGAGCAGTACTTC
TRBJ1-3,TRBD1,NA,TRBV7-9,CASSPQPGQGAGNTIYF,TGTGCCAGCAGCCCGCAACCGGGACAGGGGGCTGGAAACACCATATATTTT
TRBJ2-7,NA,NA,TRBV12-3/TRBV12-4,CASSYPSSSYEQYF,TGTGCCAGCAGTTATCCCTCCAGCTCCTACGAGCAGTACTTC
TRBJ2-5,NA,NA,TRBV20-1,CSAGTREEKETQYF,TGCAGCGCTGGAACTAGGGAAGAAAAAGAGACCCAGTACTTC
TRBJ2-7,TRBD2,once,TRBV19,CASSMEREGTNEQYF,TGTGCCAGTAGTATGGAACGGGAGGGCACCAACGAGCAGTACTTC
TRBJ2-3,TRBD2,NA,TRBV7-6,CASSYLSGIDTQYF,TGTGCCAGCAGCTATCTTAGCGGGATAGATACGCAGTATTTT
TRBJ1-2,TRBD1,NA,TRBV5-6,CASSLQGPGDGYTF,TGTGCCAGCAGCTTACAGGGGCCCGGGGACGGCTACACCTTC
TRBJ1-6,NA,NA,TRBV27,CASSLSRGPAQNSPLHF,TGTGCCAGCAGTTTATCCCGGGGCCCAGCCCAAAATTCACCCCTCCACTTT
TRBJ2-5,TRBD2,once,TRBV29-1,CSVPPGGSGETQYF,TGCAGCGTCCCTCCCGGCGGGAGCGGTGAGACCCAGTACTTC
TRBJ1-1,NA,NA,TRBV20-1,CSAASVVVTGAFF,TGCAGTGCCGCGTCCGTTGTCGTTACCGGAGCTTTCTTT
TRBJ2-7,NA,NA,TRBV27,CASSRVPEEQYF,TGTGCCAGCAGTCGGGTCCCGGAGGAGCAGTACTTC
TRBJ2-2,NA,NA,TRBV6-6,CASSGALTNTGELFF,TGTGCCAGCAGTGGGGCCCTAACGAACACCGGGGAGCTGTTTTTT
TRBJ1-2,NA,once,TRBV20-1,CSAREGDSDYTF,TGCAGTGCTAGAGAGGGGGACTCGGACTACACCTTC
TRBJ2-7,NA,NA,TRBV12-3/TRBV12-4,CASSYGASSGYSYEQYF,TGTGCCAGCAGTTATGGGGCGAGCTCAGGGTATTCCTACGAGCAGTACTTC
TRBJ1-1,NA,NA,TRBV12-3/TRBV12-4,CASSFGLSGEEAFF,TGTGCCAGCAGTTTTGGGCTGTCGGGGGAGGAAGCTTTCTTT
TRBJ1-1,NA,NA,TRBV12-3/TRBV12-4,CASSFGTNTEAFF,TGTGCCAGCAGTTTCGGCACGAACACTGAAGCTTTCTTT
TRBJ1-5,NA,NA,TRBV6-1,CASSESPEGYQPQHF,TGTGCCAGCAGTGAATCCCCCGAGGGGTATCAGCCCCAGCATTTT
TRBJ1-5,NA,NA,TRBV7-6,CASSRSAADNEPQHF,TGTGCCAGCAGCCGTTCGGCCGCCGACAATGAGCCCCAGCATTTT
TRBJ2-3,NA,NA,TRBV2,CASRGDRESDTQYF,TGTGCCAGCAGGGGGGACCGGGAGTCAGATACGCAGTATTTT
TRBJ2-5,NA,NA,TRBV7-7,CAMGDIRETQYF,TGTGCAATGGGAGATATCAGGGAGACCCAGTACTTC
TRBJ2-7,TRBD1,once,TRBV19,CASSTPGGYEQYF,TGTGCCAGTAGTACCCCAGGGGGCTACGAGCAGTACTTC
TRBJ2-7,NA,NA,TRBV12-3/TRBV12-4,CASSPSGTGVVEQYF,TGTGCCAGCAGTCCTTCCGGGACGGGGGTCGTCGAGCAGTACTTC
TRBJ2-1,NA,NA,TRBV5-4,CASSPGDSDNEQFF,TGTGCCAGCAGCCCGGGGGATTCGGACAATGAGCAGTTCTTC
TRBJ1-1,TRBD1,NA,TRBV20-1,CSAADRISWNTEAFF,TGCAGTGCCGCGGACAGGATATCGTGGAACACTGAAGCTTTCTTT
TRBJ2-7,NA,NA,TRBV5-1,CASRGSYEQYF,TGCGCCAGCCGGGGAAGCTACGAGCAGTACTTC
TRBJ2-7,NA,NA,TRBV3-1,CASSQGRTTLDEQYF,TGTGCCAGCAGCCAGGGACGGACCACCTTGGACGAGCAGTACTTC
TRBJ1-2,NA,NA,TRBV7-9,CASSDGMNGYTF,TGTGCCAGCAGCGACGGTATGAATGGCTACACCTTC
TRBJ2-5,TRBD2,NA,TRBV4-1,CASSQVLWEGRTGETQYF,TGCGCCAGCAGCCAAGTTTTGTGGGAGGGGCGCACGGGAGAGACCCAGTACTTC
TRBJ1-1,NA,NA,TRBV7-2,CANMDGPNTEAFF,TGTGCCAACATGGACGGACCGAACACTGAAGCTTTCTTT
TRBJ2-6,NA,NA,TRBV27,CASSLSGPRSGANVLTF,TGTGCCAGCAGTTTATCGGGACCCCGCTCTGGGGCCAACGTCCTGACTTTC
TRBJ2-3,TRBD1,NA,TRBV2,CASSDPGRGPWGSTDTQYF,TGTGCCAGCAGTGACCCGGGCAGGGGGCCCTGGGGATCCACAGATACGCAGTATTTT
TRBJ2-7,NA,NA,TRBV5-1,CASSLGQHYEQYF,TGCGCCAGCAGCTTGGGACAGCACTACGAGCAGTACTTC
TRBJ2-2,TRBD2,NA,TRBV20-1,CSARGLAGGIGELFF,TGCAGTGCCCGTGGACTAGCGGGAGGGATCGGGGAGCTGTTTTTT
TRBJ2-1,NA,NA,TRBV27,CASSSDRLEQDNEQFF,TGTGCCAGCAGTTCCGATCGACTGGAGCAGGACAATGAGCAGTTCTTC
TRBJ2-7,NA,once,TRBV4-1,CASSHHWISYEQYF,TGCGCCAGCAGCCATCACTGGATCTCCTACGAGCAGTACTTC
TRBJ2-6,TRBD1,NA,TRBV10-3,CAARQGTSGANVLTF,TGTGCCGCCCGACAGGGGACCTCTGGGGCCAACGTCCTGACTTTC
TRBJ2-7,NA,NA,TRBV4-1,CASSQDGDSYEQYF,TGCGCCAGCAGCCAAGATGGGGACTCCTACGAGCAGTACTTC
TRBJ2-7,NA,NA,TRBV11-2,CASSLIRGNYEQYF,TGTGCCAGCAGCTTGATTCGGGGAAACTACGAGCAGTACTTC
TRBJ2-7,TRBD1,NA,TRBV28,CASSLRQGFYEQYF,TGTGCCAGCAGTTTGAGACAGGGTTTTTACGAGCAGTACTTC
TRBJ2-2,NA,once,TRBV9,CASSDPGRDTGELFF,TGTGCCAGCAGCGACCCGGGACGGGACACCGGGGAGCTGTTTTTT
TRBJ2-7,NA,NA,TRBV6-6,CASSPGHVSYYEQYF,TGTGCCAGCAGCCCGGGACATGTTTCCTACTACGAGCAGTACTTC